The rows below give T cell receptor beta chains drawn from one sample of a study of OX40 agonist ivuxolimab in advanced cancers. Assay: immunoSEQ multiplex PCR; the TCRdb copy retains only in-frame clones and omits some. The table records about 54,000 clones, 85% to 95% of them present only once. The sequencing here drew on CD4+ or CD8+ T cells sorted from blood, taken in a trial of the OX40 agonist ivuxolimab. Source of these receptors: an adult with an advanced solid tumor such as melanoma, head and neck, liver or kidney cancer. CDR3s leave out the opening cysteine and the closing phenylalanine or tryptophan. A D gene is named only where the DNA matches it firmly.

TRBV5-1	NA	TRBJ2-1	ASSLGAVEQF
TRBV28	NA	TRBJ2-3	ASTPEWGQHFTDTQY
TRBV9	NA	TRBJ2-3	ASSVVCRIISTDTQY
TRBV7-6	TRBD1	NA	ASSYAGTGGYEQY
TRBV7-9	NA	TRBJ2-7	ASGKQGNPYEQY
TRBV27	NA	TRBJ1-3	ASSSDWGTAGNTIY
TRBV6-1	TRBD1	TRBJ2-1	ASSEWTGGYNEQF
TRBV13	NA	TRBJ2-3	ASSLDGPTDTQY
TRBV27	NA	TRBJ1-5	ASSLSGRDGPQH
TRBV27	TRBD1	TRBJ1-1	ASKGQGVTEAF
TRBV27	NA	TRBJ2-3	ASSLIGGTDTQY
TRBV11-2	TRBD2	TRBJ2-1	ASSSGLAGGGINEQF
TRBV27	TRBD2	TRBJ2-7	ASSMNPGGNEQY
TRBV19	NA	TRBJ1-1	ASTTGGTEAF
TRBV5-1	TRBD1	TRBJ2-3	ASSSAQDRVPYTDTQY
TRBV19	NA	TRBJ2-1	ASSTYGGPYNEQF
TRBV7-9	NA	TRBJ2-7	ASSAQGNEQY
TRBV27	TRBD1	TRBJ1-4	ASQAGTGVEKLF
TRBV28	NA	TRBJ1-2	ASSSPGRTNYGYT
TRBV28	NA	TRBJ1-1	ASSLGRTEAF
TRBV6-5	TRBD1	TRBJ1-2	ASSWGDRDYGYT
TRBV5-6	NA	TRBJ1-2	ASSFQGGTLFYGYT
TRBV19	NA	TRBJ1-1	ASSMAQLNTEAF
TRBV6-6	NA	TRBJ2-7	ASSLLEGMSEQY
TRBV13	NA	TRBJ2-7	ASSLGGLEQY
TRBV5-6	NA	TRBJ2-7	ASSYSGEQY
TRBV27	NA	TRBJ1-5	ASSLHLGEGQPQH
TRBV2	NA	TRBJ1-2	ASSGPRGTGANYGYT
TRBV6-1	TRBD1	TRBJ1-2	ASSEGTGDGYT
TRBV6-5	NA	TRBJ2-1	ASSYVMGNEQF
TRBV25-1	NA	TRBJ2-7	ASSETAYEQY
TRBV18	TRBD1	TRBJ1-3	ASSPPDRGAYSGNTIY
TRBV10-3	TRBD2	TRBJ2-1	AISLGLAGGPGEQF
TRBV7-8	TRBD1	TRBJ1-6	ASSPGQGRNSPLH
TRBV9	NA	TRBJ1-5	ASSLSGGGQPQH
TRBV19	TRBD1	TRBJ2-6	ASSIVDRGRAGANVLT
TRBV6-6	TRBD1	TRBJ2-7	ASSYGQGSYEQY
TRBV5-6	NA	TRBJ1-5	ASSLWGAGPQH
TRBV4-1	TRBD1	TRBJ2-5	ASSQWTRGETQY
TRBV10-1	TRBD1	TRBJ2-7	ASRTGTEPYEQY
TRBV21-1	NA	TRBJ2-1	ASSKAGDKNEQF
TRBV5-4	NA	TRBJ2-7	ASSGRDEQY
TRBV19	NA	TRBJ2-1	ASSYDSYNEQF
TRBV14	NA	TRBJ2-7	ASSQGLNEQY
TRBV5-4	NA	TRBJ1-1	ASTEWGAVTEAF
TRBV7-2	NA	TRBJ2-1	ASSLGYGRSYNEQF
TRBV27	NA	TRBJ1-1	ASSLYGDMNTEAF
TRBV19	NA	TRBJ1-2	AAWGAYGYT
TRBV25-1	NA	TRBJ2-2	ASSEFVGTGELF
TRBV19	NA	TRBJ2-7	ASSTADGTYEQY
TRBV7-2	NA	TRBJ1-1	ASSLAKQAGTEAF
TRBV7-9	TRBD2	TRBJ2-3	ASSLWRGSTDTQY
TRBV27	NA	TRBJ2-3	ASSWGDGSDTQY
TRBV7-2	NA	TRBJ2-7	ASSLLASSYEQY
TRBV2	TRBD1	TRBJ2-7	AGRQGAPYEQY
TRBV2	TRBD2	TRBJ2-7	ASSAVFLAGGYEQY
TRBV4-3	TRBD2	TRBJ2-3	ASSQDSSGRSGADTQY